What follows are 15 T cell receptor beta chains derived from one specimen sequenced in a study of T cell responses to AZD1222 COVID-19 vaccine (dated by TCRdb to the early 2020s). The time point label, as the study defines it: sample from adult after SARS-CoV-2 infection, after symptom onset. The protocol used for the library was the immunoSEQ multiplex PCR assay. TCRdb took over this immuneACCESS table, retaining in-frame rearrangements with V and J assigned. Such tables are incomplete; in checked studies, under half of the missing clones stem from an unresolved V gene, and the remainder is unexplained. The sample table contains more than 150,000 clones; only one count was recorded for 70% to 90% of them. The ten biggest clones cover approximately 7.2% of the sample. The sample in question was peripheral blood, obtained after recovery from COVID-19. The receptor source for this set is an adult who had recovered from COVID-19.

The J gene is TRBJ2-1, the V gene TRBV24-1; 10 bases match TRBD1. This CDR3 is 16 amino acids long. J lost 4 bases, V lost 0 bases, and 2 bases had no gene match. Germline V gene sequence: CDR1 KGHDR, CDR2 SFDVKD. The CDR3 sequence is CATSDLKGQGYNEQFF. The CDR3 bases are TGTGCCACCAGTGATTTGAAGGGACAGGGGTACAATGAGCAGTTCTTC.

The CDR3 DNA sequence: TGTGCCAGTGAGAACAGGGGGTACACTGAAGCTTTCTTT. Translation: CASENRGYTEAFF. The chain recombines TRBV19 with TRBJ1-1; 8 bases agree with TRBD1. Germline values: CDR1 LNHDA, CDR2 SQIVND (reference sequence). After removal of 8 bases from V and 3 bases from J, the junction contained 5 bases not matched to a gene. The CDR3 runs to 13 residues.

The V gene is TRBV27, the J gene TRBJ1-5, with D possibly TRBD1 on 6 matching bases. This CDR3 is built from 15 residues. The V gene's germline CDR1 is MNHEY and CDR2 SMNVEV (reference sequence). The V end lost 6 bases, the J end lost 1 base, and 13 bases lay between the germline ends. The CDR3 DNA reads as TGTGCCAGCAGAGGGGGTTATCTCAGCAATCAGCCCCAGCATTTT. Amino acid sequence: CASRGGYLSNQPQHF.

There are a few counts of this clone. J is TRBJ1-5 and V is TRBV6-2 or TRBV6-3, with 9 bases that match TRBD1. The CDR3 contains 17 residues. Germline CDR1 reads MNHEY; CDR2 reads SVGEGT. The J segment lost 6 bases and the V segment lost 5 bases, leaving 14 bases of the junction unmatched. This chain's CDR3 is CASSKPRGTGRVQPQHF. In nucleotides, the CDR3 is TGTGCCAGCAGTAAACCCAGGGGGACAGGGCGGGTTCAGCCCCAGCATTTT.

This clone has just one count. CDR3 DNA sequence: TGCGCCAGCAGCTCTACTAGCGGGAAGAGCAATGAGCAGTTCTTC. Protein sequence: CASSSTSGKSNEQFF. The rearrangement uses TRBV5-1 and TRBJ2-1; TRBD2 matches at 10 bases. Looked up from germline, CDR1 is SGHRS and CDR2 is YFSETQ. The CDR3 extends over 15 amino acids. Trimming removed 3 bases from V and 6 bases from J; junction bases left unmatched: 6.

This clone has a single count. The V gene is TRBV18, the J gene TRBJ1-6; tentative D call: TRBD1 (5 bases). V lost 4 bases and J 7 bases, leaving 14 bases between the germline ends. The CDR3 runs 15 residues. The germline gives CDR1 KGHSH, CDR2 LQKENI. CDR3 nucleotides: TGTGCCAGCTCACTAAAGAACAGGAGCAATTCACCCCTCCACTTT. It yields the protein CASSLKNRSNSPLHF. The complete variable domain, with remaining parts taken from reference TRBV18 and TRBJ1-6, reads NAGVMQNPRHLVRRRGQEARLRCSPMKGHSHVYWYRQLPEEGLKFMVYLQKENIIDESGMPKERFSAEFPKEGPSILRIQQVVRGDSAAYFCASSLKNRSNSPLHFGNGTRLTVT.

The V gene is TRBV7-2, the J gene TRBJ2-3, with 11 bases aligning to TRBD2. The CDR3 is 19 residues long. Germline V gives CDR1 SGHTA, CDR2 FQGNSA. The trim removed 2 bases at V and 6 bases at J, leaving 16 bases unmatched. For the CDR3, the DNA is TGTGCCAGCAGCTTAAATAGCGGGGGGGCCCCCGTAAGATTGGATACGCAGTATTTT. Translating gives CASSLNSGGAPVRLDTQYF. The complete variable domain, with remaining parts taken from reference TRBV7-2 and TRBJ2-3, reads GAGVSQSPSNKVTEKGKDVELRCDPISGHTALYWYRQSLGQGLEFLIYFQGNSAPDKSGLPSDRFSAERTGGSVSTLTIQRTQQEDSAVYLCASSLNSGGAPVRLDTQYFGPGTRLTVL.

The rearrangement uses TRBV6-5 and TRBJ2-6; 8 nucleotides align to TRBD1. Germline V CDR1 and CDR2: MNHEY, SVGAGI. J gave up 0 bases and V 8 bases, and 0 bases lay outside the gene matches. The CDR3 loop spans 14 amino acids. The CDR3 is CASDRGSGANVLTF. For the CDR3, the DNA is TGTGCCAGCGACAGGGGCTCTGGGGCCAACGTCCTGACTTTC.

CDR3 nucleotides: TGTGCTAGTGGTTTGGTACCTCTAGGGCTTGGAGAGACCCAGTACTTC. Encoded protein: CASGLVPLGLGETQYF. The V gene is TRBV12-5, the J gene TRBJ2-5, with D uncertain. Trimming stripped 0 bases from V and 4 bases from J, with 15 bases between. The CDR3 is 16 amino acids. In germline, CDR1 is LGHNT, CDR2 FRNRAP.

The chain joins TRBV9 to TRBJ2-7, with TRBD2 as a possible D gene (6 bases). Per the germline V gene, CDR1 is SGDLS and CDR2 is YYNGEE. The CDR3 loop spans 13 amino acids. Trimming took 0 bases from V and 7 from J, leaving 11 bases between them. CDR3 loop: CASSVAPAGEQYF. The CDR3 coding sequence is TGTGCCAGCAGCGTAGCTCCCGCGGGAGAGCAGTACTTC.

This chain links TRBV4-3 with TRBJ2-1; 14 bases agree with TRBD2. Germline trimming cut 0 bases from V and 10 bases from J; bases unmatched to any gene: 11. CDR1 and CDR2 from the germline V gene are LGHNA and YSLEER. The CDR3 length is 18 residues. The CDR3 coding sequence is TGCGCCAGCAGCCAAGAGGGGACTAGCGGGGGCTTTTCGGCAGAGCAGTTCTTC. Translated: CASSQEGTSGGFSAEQFF.

CDR3 protein: CASSQGAGNQPQHF. CDR3 nucleotides: TGTGCCAGCAGTCAGGGGGCAGGGAATCAGCCCCAGCATTTT. The rearrangement joins TRBV6-2 or TRBV6-3 to TRBJ1-5; 8 bases align to TRBD1. The CDR3 consists of 14 residues. Unmatched junction bases numbered 4, after V lost 5 bases and J lost 4 bases. Germline V CDR1 and CDR2: MNHEY, SVGEGT.

Only one count was recorded for this clone. The CDR3 reads CASSLAEGGVMSPLHF. The CDR3 nucleotides are TGTGCCAGCAGCTTGGCCGAAGGGGGCGTAATGTCACCCCTCCACTTT. The V call is TRBV5-4, the J call TRBJ1-6, with 7 bases lining up with TRBD1. Germline CDR1 is SGHNT and CDR2 is YYREEE (reference sequence). The trim removed 0 bases at V and 10 bases at J, leaving 10 bases unmatched. The CDR3 is 16 amino acids.

The chain couples TRBV12-3 or TRBV12-4 to TRBJ2-3, with D perhaps matching TRBD1 or TRBD2 (5 bases each). V lost 6 bases to trimming and J lost 3 bases, with 10 bases between them. The CDR3 loop spans 13 amino acids. The chain's CDR3 is CASSRDGTDTQYF. The CDR3, as DNA: TGTGCCAGCAGCCGGGACGGAACAGATACGCAGTATTTT.

The rearrangement links TRBV28 to TRBJ1-6; D is perhaps TRBD1 (5 bases). CDR1 MDHEN and CDR2 SYDVKM come from the germline V gene. Trimming took off 7 bases at V and 10 bases at J, with 20 bases between the two ends. The CDR3 has 15 residues. CDR3 nucleotides: TGTGCCAGCACTGTTCTTTCGAGACAGAAATCACCCCTCCACTTT. Translated, it gives CASTVLSRQKSPLHF. The full variable domain, its missing parts supplied by reference TRBV28 and TRBJ1-6, is DVKVTQSSRYLVKRTGEKVFLECVQDMDHENMFWYRQDPGLGLRLIYFSYDVKMKEKGDIPEGYSVSREKKERFSLILESASTNQTSMYLCASTVLSRQKSPLHFGNGTRLTVT.